What follows is one T cell receptor beta chain and its context. Looked up from germline, CDR1 is MGHRA and CDR2 is YSYEKL. The CDR3 contains 16 residues. The V gene lost 1 base and the J gene lost 1 base, with 13 bases spanning the gap. One entry per CDR3 protein, called by TCRdb with MiXCR from the 5' RACE reads. Of roughly 99,000 distinct CDR3 sequences listed, roughly 14% are singletons. The entry originates in a study of T-cell memory formation after mild COVID-19. The V gene is TRBV4-1, the J gene TRBJ1-1; weak D call: TRBD1 (5 bases). Sequencing was performed on PBMCs or a T cell subset sorted from them (not recorded which). This TCR came from a young man who had mild COVID-19 (a few samples of this study predate the infection). Cell type and time point are not known. CDR3 DNA sequence: TGCGCCAGCAGCCAAGCCTGGGACGGACCGAACACTGAAGCTTTCTTT. This gives the protein CASSQAWDGPNTEAFF.